These T cell receptor beta chains were read from a single sample in a study of blood T cell repertoires in COVID-19. Generated by immunoSEQ multiplex PCR, the TCRdb table keeps only in-frame clones and is missing some. This sample has hundreds of thousands of clones, with under 90% found just once. The sample taken for sequencing was peripheral blood. These receptors were collected from a woman aged 45 to 65 who had recovered from COVID-19. Each CDR3 is given with its conserved first and last residue. D genes are given only for firm matches. Not every row has a clone size; where given, it reads once, few, many or a size class.

CDR3 protein | CDR3 DNA | J gene | clone size | D gene | V gene
CASSYSFGTGNEKLFF | TGTGCCAGCAGTTACTCCTTCGGGACAGGGAATGAAAAACTGTTTTTT | TRBJ1-4 | once | TRBD1 | TRBV6-5
CSVRASGGETQYF | TGCAGCGTTCGAGCTAGCGGGGGAGAGACCCAGTACTTC | TRBJ2-5 | NA | TRBD2 | TRBV29-1
CASSLGTPRDGYTF | TGTGCCAGCAGCTTGGGGACACCGAGAGATGGCTACACCTTC | TRBJ1-2 | NA | NA | TRBV11-2
CASATRGADSPLHF | TGTGCCAGCGCCACCAGGGGCGCTGATTCACCCCTCCACTTT | TRBJ1-6 | NA | NA | TRBV18
CASSPGNRRVNVLTF | TGTGCCAGCAGCCCCGGGAACCGACGGGTCAACGTCCTGACTTTC | TRBJ2-6 | many | NA | TRBV3-1/TRBV3-2
CASSQEEGTTGELFF | TGTGCCAGCAGCCAAGAGGAGGGGACCACCGGGGAGCTGTTTTTT | TRBJ2-2 | few | NA | TRBV4-2
CASNLILGGASEQYF | TGTGCCAGCAACTTGATTCTGGGGGGGGCTAGCGAGCAGTACTTC | TRBJ2-7 | NA | NA | TRBV28
CASSFRTGTDTQYF | TGTGCCAGCAGCTTCCGGACAGGAACAGATACGCAGTATTTT | TRBJ2-3 | few | TRBD1 | TRBV7-2
CASSLSEDVGELFF | TGTGCCAGCAGTTTATCGGAGGATGTTGGGGAGCTGTTTTTT | TRBJ2-2 | NA | NA | TRBV27
CASSHGDILMVSNQPQHF | TGTGCCAGTAGTCATGGGGACATATTGATGGTAAGCAATCAGCCCCAGCATTTT | TRBJ1-5 | NA | NA | TRBV19
CASSLSEGFARYTDTQYF | TGTGCCAGCAGCTTAAGTGAGGGCTTTGCGCGCTACACAGATACGCAGTATTTT | TRBJ2-3 | NA | NA | TRBV7-9